Listed here are 23 T cell receptor beta chains from one sample, sequenced in a study of beta chain features in type 1 diabetes. Of the isolated RNA, all was reverse transcribed, and so the sequenced material was expressed TCRB transcripts. The assay was immunoSEQ multiplex PCR, and TCRdb's table has in-frame clones only and misses some. The sample lists some 160,000 clones, approximately 9.9% seen once, with 2% to 3% in the top ten. Sequencing was carried out using central memory CD4+ T cells from blood. These TCRs come from a woman aged 18-29 years in good health.

The chain is built from TRBV2 and TRBJ1-2; 7 bases agree with TRBD1. V was clipped by 4 bases and J by 5 bases; unmatched bases: 4. CDR1 SNHLY and CDR2 FYNNEI come from the germline V gene. The CDR3 contains 13 residues. In DNA form, the CDR3 reads TGTGCCAGCAGTGCGGACAGGAAATATGGCTACACCTTC. Encoded protein: CASSADRKYGYTF.

This clone was seen more than once but under ten times. J is TRBJ1-5 and V is TRBV4-2; no definite D call. The CDR3 length is 13 residues. Germline V gives CDR1 LGHNA, CDR2 YNFKEQ. Trimming shortened V by 1 base and J by 7 bases, and 8 bases separated the two germline ends. This CDR3 reads CASSQGPKQPQHF. The CDR3, as DNA: TGTGCCAGCAGCCAAGGGCCCAAACAGCCCCAGCATTTT.

This clone has just a few counts. The CDR3 protein is CASSQLATGEKLFF. CDR3 bases: TGTGCCAGCAGCCAATTAGCGACGGGTGAAAAACTGTTTTTT. The chain couples TRBV16 to TRBJ1-4; D not resolved. The CDR3 is 14 residues long. Per germline, CDR1 KGHSY and CDR2 FQNENV. V was pared by 1 base and J by 7 bases, with 10 bases between.

V is TRBV30 and J is TRBJ1-6; D is unclear. The germline CDR1 and CDR2 sequences are GTSNPN and SVGIG (reference sequence). The CDR3 loop spans 15 amino acids. The germline V and J ends were trimmed by 2 bases and 0 bases, with 8 bases remaining between them. The CDR3 sequence is CAWSLGSSYNSPLHF. In nucleotides, the CDR3 is TGTGCCTGGAGTTTAGGGAGCTCCTATAATTCACCCCTCCACTTT.

This clone was found a few times. The rearrangement links TRBV18 to TRBJ1-2; TRBD1 aligns across 11 bases. Trimming removed 3 bases from V and 4 bases from J; junction bases left unmatched: 7. The CDR3 loop spans 16 amino acids. Looked up from germline, CDR1 is KGHSH and CDR2 is LQKENI. CDR3 coding DNA: TGTGCCAGCTCACCGGTCGGACAGGGGGCTGTCTATGGCTACACCTTC. Protein: CASSPVGQGAVYGYTF.

This clone was seen more than once but under ten times. This sequence joins TRBV2 and TRBJ2-3, with 7 bases aligning to TRBD1. CDR1 is SNHLY, CDR2 FYNNEI, per germline. The length of the CDR3 is 13 residues. V trimming: 7 bases; J trimming: 3 bases; junction bases outside the gene matches: 4. As DNA, the CDR3 is TGTGCCAGCATTTTACAGGGGACAGATACGCAGTATTTT. Its protein is CASILQGTDTQYF.

V and J are TRBV5-1 and TRBJ2-5, with 9 bases matching TRBD2. Germline V gene sequence: CDR1 SGHRS, CDR2 YFSETQ. The CDR3 totals 15 residues. The V and J ends lost 5 bases and 3 bases, in that order; junction bases with no gene match: 8. The CDR3 protein is CASSPLLAGEETQYF. The DNA for the CDR3 is TGCGCCAGCAGTCCTCTCTTAGCGGGAGAAGAGACCCAGTACTTC.

As for this clone: The same CDR3 can be traced to other DNA sequences in this sample. This chain joins TRBV2 and TRBJ2-6; TRBD1 agrees at 7 bases. V trimming: 4 bases; J trimming: 4 bases; junction bases outside the gene matches: 4. The length of the CDR3 is 15 residues. Germline V gene data show CDR1 as SNHLY and CDR2 as FYNNEI. CDR3 bases: TGTGCCAGCAGTGGGGACAGAGCCGGGGCCAACGTCCTGACTTTC. Its translation: CASSGDRAGANVLTF.

The CDR3 is CASSVLGGQGTDTQYF. The CDR3 DNA reads as TGTGCCAGCAGCGTATTAGGGGGCCAAGGCACAGATACGCAGTATTTT. This sequence joins TRBV9 and TRBJ2-3; TRBD1 matches 7 bases. Germline values: CDR1 SGDLS, CDR2 YYNGEE. The CDR3 runs to 16 residues. V lost 1 base and J lost 1; bases outside the gene matches: 6.

This clone was detected a few times. V is TRBV2 and J is TRBJ2-5, with 11 nucleotides matching TRBD2. Germline V gene data show CDR1 as SNHLY and CDR2 as FYNNEI. CDR3 length: 15 residues. The ends lost 4 bases at V and 4 bases at J; junction bases unmatched: 5. This CDR3 reads CASSGGLAGGETQYF. CDR3 in DNA: TGTGCCAGCAGTGGGGGGCTAGCGGGAGGAGAGACCCAGTACTTC.

This chain connects TRBV4-1 to TRBJ2-7, with D tentatively TRBD1 (5 bases). Germline CDR1 reads MGHRA; CDR2 reads YSYEKL. The V end was cut by 1 base, the J end by 2 bases, with 9 bases between. The CDR3 has 14 residues. Here the CDR3 DNA reads TGCGCCAGCAGCCAAGTAGACAGACCCTACGAGCAGTACTTC. Residues: CASSQVDRPYEQYF.

V is TRBV14 and J is TRBJ2-5; a weak D match, TRBD2 (6 bases). Germline CDR1 reads SGHDN; CDR2 reads FVKESK. V lost 4 bases, J lost 5 bases, and 14 bases lay in between. The CDR3 totals 14 residues. The CDR3 bases are TGTGCCAGCAGCCTCAGGGCGGGGTCGGAGACCCAGTACTTC. This codes for CASSLRAGSETQYF.

The rearrangement joins TRBV27 to TRBJ2-1, with 7 bases fitting TRBD2. The J segment lost 5 bases and the V segment lost 8 bases, leaving 6 bases of the junction unmatched. The CDR3 is 13 residues long. From germline, CDR1 is MNHEY and CDR2 SMNVEV (reference sequence). DNA of the CDR3: TGTGCCAGCTCTAGCGGCCCCCACAATGAGCAGTTCTTC. Protein: CASSSGPHNEQFF.

This clone turned up a few times. The V call is TRBV7-2, the J call TRBJ2-1; the match to TRBD2 covers 15 bases. The CDR3 is 17 amino acids. The germline gives CDR1 SGHTA, CDR2 FQGNSA. Trimming took 3 bases from V and 6 from J; bases not matched to a gene: 6. The CDR3 spells CASSFGPGLAGGNEQFF. The CDR3 DNA reads as TGTGCCAGCAGCTTTGGACCGGGACTAGCGGGGGGCAATGAGCAGTTCTTC.

The V and J genes are TRBV5-6 and TRBJ1-1; D is uncertain. The CDR3 length is 17 residues. Germline lookup yields CDR1 SGHDT and CDR2 YYEEEE. V was cut by 6 bases and J by 0 bases, with 21 bases left in between. The CDR3 DNA sequence: TGTGCCAGCACGACCCGGCCAGCAACTACTATGAACACTGAAGCTTTCTTT. This translates into CASTTRPATTMNTEAFF.

This clone turned up a few times. This rearrangement joins TRBV7-2 to TRBJ2-4; D uncertain. The CDR3 sequence is 16 residues long. V shed 1 base and J shed 0 bases, with 10 bases lying between them. Germline CDR1 SGHTA, CDR2 FQGNSA. The DNA of the CDR3 is TGTGCCAGCAGCTTAGTTGCGCTACTAGCCAAAAACATTCAGTACTTC. The encoded protein is CASSLVALLAKNIQYF.

This chain connects TRBV18 to TRBJ2-7; maybe TRBD2 (5 bases). The CDR3 contains 14 residues. V shed 2 bases and J shed 0 bases, with 8 bases lying between them. Germline V gene data show CDR1 as KGHSH and CDR2 as LQKENI. The CDR3 here is CASSPKGSSYEQYF. Here the CDR3 DNA reads TGTGCCAGCTCACCAAAAGGGAGCTCCTACGAGCAGTACTTC.

The gene calls are TRBV7-3 and TRBJ2-7; the match to TRBD2 covers 10 bases. Germline trimming cut 6 bases from V and 2 bases from J; bases unmatched to any gene: 7. The germline V gene has CDR1 SGHTA and CDR2 FQGTGA. This CDR3 has 15 amino acids. CDR3 loop: CASSLERGGAYEQYF. The CDR3 DNA sequence: TGTGCCAGCAGTCTTGAGCGGGGGGGGGCCTACGAGCAGTACTTC.

This clone was detected only a few times. The chain joins TRBV14 to TRBJ1-4, with D unresolved. Trimming took off 5 bases at V and 6 bases at J, with 10 bases between the two ends. CDR3 length: 13 residues. The V gene's germline CDR1 is SGHDN and CDR2 FVKESK. This CDR3 reads CASSVSGYEKLFF. The CDR3 bases are TGTGCCAGCAGCGTTTCGGGTTATGAAAAACTGTTTTTT. The entire variable domain, with the rest obtained from reference TRBV14 and TRBJ1-4, is as follows: EAGVTQFPSHSVIEKGQTVTLRCDPISGHDNLYWYRRVMGKEIKFLLHFVKESKQDESGMPNNRFLAERTGGTYSTLKVQPAELEDSGVYFCASSVSGYEKLFFGSGTQLSVL.

This clone was observed a few times. V gene TRBV4-3 combines with J gene TRBJ1-4; D is perhaps TRBD1 (5 bases). Looked up from germline, CDR1 is LGHNA and CDR2 is YSLEER. The CDR3 sequence is 15 residues long. Trimming pared 0 bases from V and 7 bases from J, leaving 12 bases between. The CDR3 here is CASSQETGRGEKLFF. The CDR3 coding sequence is TGCGCCAGCAGCCAAGAAACCGGGAGGGGTGAAAAACTGTTTTTT.

The gene calls are TRBV4-1 and TRBJ2-3; 10 bases map to TRBD1. The junction had 9 bases not matched to a gene; V was cut back by 0 bases and J by 6 bases. The CDR3 runs to 17 residues. Germline CDR1 MGHRA, CDR2 YSYEKL. This chain's CDR3 is CASSQDPGQGLWDTQYF. The CDR3 DNA follows: TGCGCCAGCAGCCAAGATCCGGGACAGGGGTTGTGGGATACGCAGTATTTT.

Only a few counts were recorded for this clone. The chain carries TRBV9 and TRBJ2-3; 16 bases fit TRBD2. There are 17 residues in the CDR3. V gave up 4 bases and J gave up 2 bases; unmatched junction bases: 4. CDR1 and CDR2 (germline): SGDLS, YYNGEE. The CDR3 region is CASSFGTSGGVTDTQYF. CDR3 nucleotides: TGTGCCAGCAGCTTTGGGACTAGCGGGGGGGTCACAGATACGCAGTATTTT.

This clone occurred many times. The chain joins TRBV5-1 to TRBJ2-3; 13 nucleotides match TRBD2. J gave up 5 bases and V 0 bases, and 6 bases lay outside the gene matches. This CDR3 region has 17 residues. The germline gives CDR1 SGHRS, CDR2 YFSETQ. The CDR3 here is CASSLGLAGGREDTQYF. DNA for the CDR3: TGCGCCAGCAGCTTGGGACTAGCGGGAGGCCGGGAAGATACGCAGTATTTT. The full variable domain, with the rest looked up from reference TRBV5-1 and TRBJ2-3, is KAGVTQTPRYLIKTRGQQVTLSCSPISGHRSVSWYQQTPGQGLQFLFEYFSETQRNKGNFPGRFSGRQFSNSRSEMNVSTLELGDSALYLCASSLGLAGGREDTQYFGPGTRLTVL.